Following are 3 T cell receptor beta chains from one sample sequenced in a study of blood T cell repertoires in COVID-19. Generated by immunoSEQ multiplex PCR, the TCRdb table keeps only in-frame clones and is missing some. In the table there are 230,000 or so clones, 85% to 90% of which are singletons. Material: peripheral blood. The origin of the receptors is a woman in her 40s who had recovered from COVID-19.

The V call is TRBV27, the J call TRBJ1-5; D is uncertain. Germline V lookup: CDR1 MNHEY, CDR2 SMNVEV (reference sequence). The CDR3 has 12 residues. Trimming left V 6 bases short and J 7 bases short, with 10 bases between. CDR3 sequence: CASSTIMQPQHF. The CDR3 nucleotides read TGTGCCAGCAGCACTATTATGCAGCCCCAGCATTTT.

The J gene is TRBJ2-3, the V gene TRBV7-2; 7 bases align to TRBD2. The length of the CDR3 is 14 residues. Germline V gene data show CDR1 as SGHTA and CDR2 as FQGNSA. The V segment lost 0 bases and the J segment 5 bases; nucleotides outside the gene matches: 2. The CDR3 coding sequence is TGTGCCAGCAGCTTAGCACAGCGGGGAGATACGCAGTATTTT. Protein: CASSLAQRGDTQYF.

This clone was counted once. The chain has TRBV5-1 and TRBJ2-5; 7 bases line up with TRBD1. Germline V gene lookup returns CDR1 SGHRS and CDR2 YFSETQ. The CDR3 is made up of 14 amino acids. The V segment lost 3 bases and the J segment 1 base; nucleotides outside the gene matches: 3. This chain's CDR3 is CASSWGQSQETQYF. The CDR3 DNA sequence: TGCGCCAGCAGCTGGGGACAGTCCCAAGAGACCCAGTACTTC.